A selection of T cell receptor beta chains follows, all from one sample in a study of T cells expressing NK-cell markers. From its re-call of the 5' RACE reads, TCRdb lists each CDR3 protein once, without DNA. Its table records about 540,000 distinct CDR3 sequences. The sample taken for sequencing was blood T cells: a sorted CD56 or NKG2C T cell subset, CD4+ or CD8+ T cells, or bulk PBMC T cells (not recorded which). The receptor source for this set is a man in his late teens or twenties in good health. The CDR3 runs from the conserved cysteine through the conserved F or W.

TRBV20-1,TRBJ2-5,CSARGGAGGETQYF
TRBV20-1,TRBJ1-6,CSASRGTSYNSPLHF
TRBV3-1,TRBJ1-6,CASSHGTEVNSPLHF
TRBV6-1,TRBJ2-2,CAIRGTYDTGELFF
TRBV12-3/TRBV12-4,TRBJ2-1,CASSLGYRGLASGSHEQFF
TRBV10-3,TRBJ2-7,CAISEGLVLYEQYF
TRBV13,TRBJ1-1,CASRNYGGTGLVNTEAFF
TRBV29-1,TRBJ2-7,CSVETGTEQYF
TRBV5-1,TRBJ2-3,CASSLDSGGETDTQYF
TRBV4-3,TRBJ2-3,CASSPLPLSTDTQYF
TRBV20-1,TRBJ2-5,CSAKGTGTGEETQYF
TRBV12-3/TRBV12-4,TRBJ2-1,CASTTGGRFYNEQFF
TRBV6-1,TRBJ1-2,CASRQNGQGHGYTF
TRBV7-7,TRBJ2-2,CASSLGGHTGELFF
TRBV20-1,TRBJ2-3,CSARPANTGTDTQYF
TRBV7-9,TRBJ2-1,CASSPPGTGVINEQFF
TRBV4-1,TRBJ2-2,CASTQWAGVNTGELFF
TRBV28,TRBJ2-3,CASSLRQGSDTQYF
TRBV7-9,TRBJ2-7,CASSPPAIAGGPYEQYF
TRBV7-3,TRBJ2-3,CASSPNSGTDTQYF
TRBV12-3/TRBV12-4,TRBJ2-5,CASKLNLETQYF
TRBV28,TRBJ2-1,CASSLFGLREGGNEQFF
TRBV6-2/TRBV6-3,TRBJ2-5,CASSEKTWNQPKTQYF
TRBV29-1,TRBJ2-1,CSPESGRAGQNTFYNEQFF
TRBV12-3/TRBV12-4,TRBJ1-1,CAATNREETEAFF
TRBV18,TRBJ1-2,CASSSGQYNYGYTF
TRBV12-3/TRBV12-4,TRBJ2-1,CAARTSDNEQFF
TRBV7-9,TRBJ2-4,CASSLPAVAKNIQYF
TRBV6-2/TRBV6-3,TRBJ2-3,CASSSLRRPTDTQYF
TRBV11-2,TRBJ2-5,CASSPPGLQITQYF
TRBV6-2/TRBV6-3,TRBJ2-3,CASSYDPAAGPSTDTQYF
TRBV29-1,TRBJ2-2,CSGRTRVGGELFF
TRBV20-1,TRBJ2-4,CSAVPGLGLAKNIQYF
TRBV11-2,TRBJ2-5,CASSLEGSGVETQYF
TRBV24-1,TRBJ1-2,CATSDLNGMGYTF
TRBV5-1,TRBJ2-5,CASSLAKGTSGSWETQYF
TRBV7-8,TRBJ2-2,CASTARLNTGELFF
TRBV12-3/TRBV12-4,TRBJ2-1,CASSSSLKQGQFF
TRBV12-3/TRBV12-4,TRBJ2-2,CASSLFIADPGELFF
TRBV20-1,TRBJ1-5,CSAREMETTHF
TRBV7-2,TRBJ2-3,CASSLALAGGLTDTQYF
TRBV24-1,TRBJ2-5,CATSDTGTGIQETQYF
TRBV6-1,TRBJ2-2,CASRIEVAGELFF
TRBV20-1,TRBJ2-1,CSATRNPGGYNEQFF
TRBV9,TRBJ2-1,CASSASLRQGGSYNEQFF